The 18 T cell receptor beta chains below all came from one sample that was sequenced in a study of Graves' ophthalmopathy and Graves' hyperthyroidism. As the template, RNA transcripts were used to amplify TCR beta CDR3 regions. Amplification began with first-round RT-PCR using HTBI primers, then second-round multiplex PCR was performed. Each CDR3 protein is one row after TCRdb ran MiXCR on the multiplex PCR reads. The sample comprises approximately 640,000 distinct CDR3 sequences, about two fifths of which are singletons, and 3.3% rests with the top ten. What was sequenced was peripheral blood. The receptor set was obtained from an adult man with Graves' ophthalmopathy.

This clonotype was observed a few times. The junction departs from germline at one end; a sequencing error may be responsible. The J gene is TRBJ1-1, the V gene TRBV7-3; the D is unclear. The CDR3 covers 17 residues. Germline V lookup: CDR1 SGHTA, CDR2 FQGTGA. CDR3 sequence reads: CASSLTGPAGETTEAFF. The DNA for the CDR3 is TGTGCCAGCAGCTTAACCGGCCCCGCTGGAGAGACCACTGAGGCTTTCTTT.

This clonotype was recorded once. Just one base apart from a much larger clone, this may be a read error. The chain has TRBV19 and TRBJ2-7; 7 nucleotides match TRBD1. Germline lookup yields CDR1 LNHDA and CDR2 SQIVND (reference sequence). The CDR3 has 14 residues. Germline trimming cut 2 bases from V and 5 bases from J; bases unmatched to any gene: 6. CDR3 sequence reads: CASSISGTVHEQYF. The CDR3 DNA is TGTGCCAGTAGTATATCCGGGACAGTCCACGAGCAGTACTTC.

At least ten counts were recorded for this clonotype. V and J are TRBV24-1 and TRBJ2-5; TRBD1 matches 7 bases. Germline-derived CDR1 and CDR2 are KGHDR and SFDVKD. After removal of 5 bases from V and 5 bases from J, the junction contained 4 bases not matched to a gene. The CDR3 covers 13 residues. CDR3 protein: CATSGQGEETQYF. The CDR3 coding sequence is TGTGCCACCAGTGGACAGGGAGAGGAGACCCAGTACTTC.

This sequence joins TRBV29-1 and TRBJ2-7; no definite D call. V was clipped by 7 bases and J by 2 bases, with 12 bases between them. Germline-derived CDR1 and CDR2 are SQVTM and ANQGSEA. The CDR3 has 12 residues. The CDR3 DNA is TGCAGCGCTAACGGCAGAACCTACGAGCAGTACTTC. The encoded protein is CSANGRTYEQYF.

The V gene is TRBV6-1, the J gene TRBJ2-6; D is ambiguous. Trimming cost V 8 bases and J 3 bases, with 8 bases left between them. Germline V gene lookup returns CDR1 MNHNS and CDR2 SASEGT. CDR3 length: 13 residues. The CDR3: CASHLGGANVLTF. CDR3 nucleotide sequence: TGTGCCAGCCACCTTGGTGGGGCCAACGTCCTGACTTTC.

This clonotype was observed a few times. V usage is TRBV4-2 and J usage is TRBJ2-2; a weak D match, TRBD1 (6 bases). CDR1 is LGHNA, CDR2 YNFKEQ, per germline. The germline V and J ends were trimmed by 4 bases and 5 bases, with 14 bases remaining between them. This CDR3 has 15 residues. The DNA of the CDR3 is TGTGCCAGCAGCCCCCGGGACACCTCAACCGGGGAGCTGTTTTTT. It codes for CASSPRDTSTGELFF.

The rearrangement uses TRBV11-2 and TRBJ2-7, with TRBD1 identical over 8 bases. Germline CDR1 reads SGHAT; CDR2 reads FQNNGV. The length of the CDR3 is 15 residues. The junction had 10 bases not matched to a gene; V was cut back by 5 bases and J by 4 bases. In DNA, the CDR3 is TGTGCCAGCAGCGTTGAGACAGGGGTTAGTTACGAGCAGTACTTC. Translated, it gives CASSVETGVSYEQYF.

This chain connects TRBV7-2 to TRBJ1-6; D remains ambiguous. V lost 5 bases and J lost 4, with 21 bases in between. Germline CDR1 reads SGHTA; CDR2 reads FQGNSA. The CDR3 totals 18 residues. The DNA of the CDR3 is TGTGCCAGCAGCCAAGGAGCGCCCGGTAAACTTTATAATTCACCCCTCCACTTT. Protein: CASSQGAPGKLYNSPLHF.

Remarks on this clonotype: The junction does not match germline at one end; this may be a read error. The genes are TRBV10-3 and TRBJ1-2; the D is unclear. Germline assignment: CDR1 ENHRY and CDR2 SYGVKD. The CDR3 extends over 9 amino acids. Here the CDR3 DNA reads TGTGCCATCAACGATGGCTGCACCTTC. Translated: CAINDGCTF.

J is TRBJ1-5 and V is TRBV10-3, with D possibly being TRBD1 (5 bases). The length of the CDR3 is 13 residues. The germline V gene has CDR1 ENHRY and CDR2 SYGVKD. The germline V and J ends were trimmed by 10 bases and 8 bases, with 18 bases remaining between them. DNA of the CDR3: TGTGCCAGCAGGGACGCAACCTGGGAGCCCCAGCATTTT. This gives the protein CASRDATWEPQHF.

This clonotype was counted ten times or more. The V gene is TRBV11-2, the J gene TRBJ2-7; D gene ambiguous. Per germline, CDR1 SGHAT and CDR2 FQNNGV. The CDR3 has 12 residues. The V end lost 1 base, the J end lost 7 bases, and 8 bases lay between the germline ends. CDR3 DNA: TGTGCCAGCAGCTTAGTTTTCCAGGAGCAGTACTTC. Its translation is CASSLVFQEQYF.

CDR3 sequence reads: CASSPGGAVGETQYF. The CDR3 coding sequence is TGTGCCAGCAGCCCAGGGGGGGCCGTGGGGGAGACCCAGTACTTC. The chain uses TRBV9 and TRBJ2-5; perhaps D is TRBD1 or TRBD2 (7 bases each). The CDR3 runs 15 residues. CDR1 and CDR2 (germline): SGDLS, YYNGEE. V was pared by 4 bases and J by 5 bases, with 18 bases between.

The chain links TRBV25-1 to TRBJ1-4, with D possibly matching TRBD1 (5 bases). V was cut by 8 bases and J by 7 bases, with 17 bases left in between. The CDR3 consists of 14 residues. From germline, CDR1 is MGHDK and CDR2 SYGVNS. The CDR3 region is CASLAGGGGEKLFF. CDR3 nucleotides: TGTGCCAGCTTGGCCGGGGGGGGTGGTGAAAAACTGTTTTTT.

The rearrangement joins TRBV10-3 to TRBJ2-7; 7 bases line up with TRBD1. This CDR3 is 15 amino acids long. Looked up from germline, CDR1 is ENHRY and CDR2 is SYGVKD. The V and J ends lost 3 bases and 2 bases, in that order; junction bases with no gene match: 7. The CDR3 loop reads CAISDLRDSTYEQYF. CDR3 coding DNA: TGTGCCATCAGTGACCTCCGGGACAGTACCTACGAGCAGTACTTC.

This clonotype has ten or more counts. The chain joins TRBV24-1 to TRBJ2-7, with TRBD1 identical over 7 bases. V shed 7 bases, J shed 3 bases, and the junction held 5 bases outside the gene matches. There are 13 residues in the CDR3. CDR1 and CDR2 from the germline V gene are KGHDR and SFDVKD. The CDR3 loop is CATRDRLYYEQYF. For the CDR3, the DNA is TGTGCCACCAGGGACAGGCTCTACTACGAGCAGTACTTC.

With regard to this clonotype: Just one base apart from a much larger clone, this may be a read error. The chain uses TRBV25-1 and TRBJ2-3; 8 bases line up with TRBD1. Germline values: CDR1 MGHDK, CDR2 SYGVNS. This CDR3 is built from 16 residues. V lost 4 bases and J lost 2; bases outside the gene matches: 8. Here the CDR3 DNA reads TGTGCCAGCAGTGCTCTAGGGGACAGGATCACAGATACGCAGTATTTT. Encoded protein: CASSALGDRITDTQYF.

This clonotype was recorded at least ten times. DNA of the CDR3: TGTGCCAGCAGCTTACCCAGGGGGGAGTACCAAGAGACCCAGTACTTC. This gives the protein CASSLPRGEYQETQYF. J is TRBJ2-5 and V is TRBV7-9; D perhaps matches TRBD1 (7 bases). The V and J ends lost 2 bases and 0 bases respectively, with 13 bases between them. The germline V gene has CDR1 SEHNR and CDR2 FQNEAQ (reference sequence). The CDR3 is made up of 16 amino acids. Drawing the rest from reference TRBV7-9 and TRBJ2-5, the complete variable domain is DTGVSQNPRHKITKRGQNVTFRCDPISEHNRLYWYRQTLGQGPEFLTYFQNEAQLEKSRLLSDRFSAERPKGSFSTLEIQRTEQGDSAMYLCASSLPRGEYQETQYFGPGTRLLVL.

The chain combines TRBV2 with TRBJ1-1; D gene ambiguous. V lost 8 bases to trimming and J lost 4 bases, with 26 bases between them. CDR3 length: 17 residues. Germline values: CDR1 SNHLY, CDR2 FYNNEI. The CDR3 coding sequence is TGTGCCAGCGTAAGAAGAGCCTCCTCGGGATGGAGCACTGAAGCTTTCTTT. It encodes CASVRRASSGWSTEAFF. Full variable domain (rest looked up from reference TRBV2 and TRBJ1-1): EPEVTQTPSHQVTQMGQEVILRCVPISNHLYFYWYRQILGQKVEFLVSFYNNEISEKSEIFDDQFSVERPDGSNFTLKIRSTKLEDSAMYFCASVRRASSGWSTEAFFGQGTRLTVV.